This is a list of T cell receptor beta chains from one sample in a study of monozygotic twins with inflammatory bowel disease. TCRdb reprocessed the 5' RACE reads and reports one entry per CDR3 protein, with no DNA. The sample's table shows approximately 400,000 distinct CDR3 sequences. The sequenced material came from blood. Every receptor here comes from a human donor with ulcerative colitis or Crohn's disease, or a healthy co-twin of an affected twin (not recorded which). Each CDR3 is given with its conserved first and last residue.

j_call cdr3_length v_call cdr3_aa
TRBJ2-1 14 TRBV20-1 CSALRDGRTNEQFF
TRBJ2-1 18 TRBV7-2 CASSLATLAGGQYNEQFF
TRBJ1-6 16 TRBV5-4 CASSHPGQGLASPLHF
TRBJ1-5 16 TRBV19 CASSNGGGVANQPQHF
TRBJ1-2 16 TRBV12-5 CASGLVPGQGNYGYTF
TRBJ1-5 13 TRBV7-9 CASSLADYQPQHF
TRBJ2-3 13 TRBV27 CASSYELADTQYF
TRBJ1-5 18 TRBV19 CASSRFPPGQGRNQPQHF
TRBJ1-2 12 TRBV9 CASSVSVYGYTF
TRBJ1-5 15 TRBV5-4 CASSLTPDKNQPQHF
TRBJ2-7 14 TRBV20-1 CSARDGLGGYEQYF
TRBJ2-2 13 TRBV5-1 CASSQQNTGELFF
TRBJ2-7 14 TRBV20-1 CSVIDGTASYEQYF
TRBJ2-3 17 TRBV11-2 CASSLDRPLPSTDTQYF
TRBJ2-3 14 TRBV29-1 CSVEGDRTGATQYF
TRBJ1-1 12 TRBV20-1 CSAERGNTEAFF
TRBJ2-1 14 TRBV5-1 CASRGTSGSNEQFF
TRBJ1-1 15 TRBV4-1 CASSPSRGLNTEAFF
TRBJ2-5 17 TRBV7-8 CASSLAISGSAGETQYF
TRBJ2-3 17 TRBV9 CASTQDPLAGFTDTQYF
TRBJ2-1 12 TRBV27 CASSGRYNEQFF
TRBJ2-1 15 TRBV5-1 CASSIRGQGGNEQFF
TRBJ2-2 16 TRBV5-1 CARMDTPGLLSGELFF
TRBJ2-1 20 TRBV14 CASSQVAIGLAGEKNNEQFF
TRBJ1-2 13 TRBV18 CASSPRDIYGYTF
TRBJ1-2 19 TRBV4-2 CASSKTQRDRVAGDYGYTF
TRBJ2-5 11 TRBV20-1 CSASPLGTQYF